Shown below are 16 T cell receptor beta chains from a single sample sequenced in a study of OX40 agonist ivuxolimab in advanced cancers. Method: immunoSEQ multiplex PCR; TCRdb's copy keeps in-frame clones and lacks some. The repertoire holds 60,000 to 75,000 clones, with approximately 91% as singletons. The sequences come from CD4+ or CD8+ T cells sorted from blood, collected in a trial of the OX40 agonist ivuxolimab. The receptors were sampled from an adult with an advanced solid tumor such as melanoma, head and neck, liver or kidney cancer.

This chain uses TRBV2 with TRBJ2-5; tentative D call: TRBD2 (6 bases). Germline V gives CDR1 SNHLY, CDR2 FYNNEI. V was cut by 0 bases and J by 5 bases, with 13 bases left in between. This CDR3 region has 15 residues. The CDR3 here is CASSEAAEGVETQYF. CDR3 DNA sequence: TGTGCCAGCAGTGAAGCTGCGGAGGGTGTCGAGACCCAGTACTTC.

V usage is TRBV5-1 and J usage is TRBJ2-7, with 14 nucleotides matching TRBD2. This CDR3 has 18 residues. With V trimmed by 0 bases and J by 0 bases, 5 bases remained unmatched. Germline values: CDR1 SGHRS, CDR2 YFSETQ. CDR3 sequence reads: CASSLVTSGRDSSYEQYF. As DNA, the CDR3 is TGCGCCAGCAGCTTGGTGACTAGCGGGAGGGATAGCTCCTACGAGCAGTACTTC.

V gene TRBV10-2 combines with J gene TRBJ1-4; D uncertain. Per the germline V gene, CDR1 is WSHSY and CDR2 is SAAADI. The CDR3 contains 13 residues. Trimming removed 10 bases from V and 2 bases from J, with 11 bases in between. The CDR3 DNA sequence: TGCGCCACCCGGGAAGGGACTAATGAAAAACTGTTTTTT. It codes for CATREGTNEKLFF.

V is TRBV12-5 and J is TRBJ2-1; D could derive from TRBD1 or TRBD2 (5 bases each). Deletions cut 1 base from V and 6 bases from J, with 16 bases between. The CDR3 contains 16 residues. Germline lookup yields CDR1 LGHNT and CDR2 FRNRAP. CDR3 in amino acids: CASGLGDPGPGNEQFF. The CDR3 bases are TGTGCTAGTGGTTTGGGGGACCCTGGCCCCGGCAATGAGCAGTTCTTC.

This clone was counted once. The V call is TRBV6-5, the J call TRBJ2-1; D is unclear. V was cut by 4 bases and J by 5 bases, with 9 bases left in between. In germline, CDR1 is MNHEY, CDR2 SVGAGI. The CDR3 length is 13 residues. CDR3 coding DNA: TGTGCCAGCAGTTCCTATGTGCACAATGAGCAGTTCTTC. It translates to CASSSYVHNEQFF.

The chain combines TRBV28 with TRBJ1-2, with D possibly TRBD1 on 5 matching bases. This CDR3 spans 13 amino acids. The V gene's germline CDR1 is MDHEN and CDR2 SYDVKM. Trimming pared 6 bases from V and 2 bases from J, leaving 10 bases between. CDR3 DNA: TGTGCCAGCAGCAATGGGGGGAACTATGGCTACACCTTC. Protein: CASSNGGNYGYTF.

The CDR3 sequence is CASSQGLAGVDGELFF. The CDR3 region has the DNA TGCGCCAGCAGCCAAGGGCTAGCGGGAGTTGACGGGGAGCTGTTTTTT. This chain connects TRBV4-1 to TRBJ2-2, with 10 bases fitting TRBD2. This CDR3 spans 16 amino acids. Germline V lookup: CDR1 MGHRA, CDR2 YSYEKL. V dropped 1 base and J dropped 7; count of bases not matched to a gene: 6.

The sample holds one count of this clone. V usage is TRBV15 and J usage is TRBJ1-4, with 7 positions matching TRBD1. The germline gives CDR1 LNHNV, CDR2 YYDKDF (reference sequence). The CDR3 has 16 residues. The V segment lost 0 bases and the J segment 8 bases; nucleotides outside the gene matches: 9. The CDR3 spells CATSREVEGAGEKLFF. Written as DNA, the CDR3 is TGTGCCACCAGCAGAGAAGTCGAGGGGGCCGGAGAAAAACTGTTTTTT. Combining the CDR3 with reference TRBV15 and TRBJ1-4 gives the whole variable domain DAMVIQNPRYQVTQFGKPVTLSCSQTLNHNVMYWYQQKSSQAPKLLFHYYDKDFNNEADTPDNFQSRRPNTSFCFLDIRSPGLGDTAMYLCATSREVEGAGEKLFFGSGTQLSVL.

The chain carries TRBV10-2 and TRBJ1-1; 9 nucleotides align to TRBD1. CDR1 WSHSY and CDR2 SAAADI come from the germline V gene. The ends lost 7 bases at V and 3 bases at J; junction bases unmatched: 15. The CDR3 runs 17 residues. The CDR3 protein is CASMGSPGDRVYTEAFF. CDR3 bases: TGCGCCAGCATGGGCTCCCCTGGGGACAGGGTCTACACTGAAGCTTTCTTT.

V and J are TRBV12-5 and TRBJ1-1; D remains unclear. The germline gives CDR1 LGHNT, CDR2 FRNRAP. This CDR3 is built from 12 residues. V was shortened by 3 bases and J by 12 bases, with 14 bases between the two germline ends. CDR3 nucleotide sequence: TGTGCTAGTGGTTTCATGGAGGCCGAAACTTTCTTT. Translating gives CASGFMEAETFF.

This clone is medium-sized. The gene calls are TRBV25-1 and TRBJ2-5; no reliable D call. V was cut by 2 bases and J by 5 bases, with 6 bases left in between. CDR1 is MGHDK and CDR2 is SYGVNS in the germline V gene. This CDR3 is 12 amino acids long. The CDR3 region is CASSEGLETQYF. The CDR3 coding sequence is TGTGCCAGCAGTGAAGGATTGGAGACCCAGTACTTC. The whole variable domain, remainder taken from reference TRBV25-1 and TRBJ2-5, is EADIYQTPRYLVIGTGKKITLECSQTMGHDKMYWYQQDPGMELHLIHYSYGVNSTEKGDLSSESTVSRIRTEHFPLTLESARPSHTSQYLCASSEGLETQYFGPGTRLLVL.

The J gene is TRBJ2-7, the V gene TRBV6-1; tentative D call: TRBD2 (6 bases). The germline V gene encodes CDR1 MNHNS and CDR2 SASEGT. CDR3 length: 12 amino acids. V was clipped by 2 bases and J by 6 bases, with 8 bases between them. DNA of the CDR3: TGTGCCAGCAGTGAATGGGAGGCCGAGCAGTACTTC. This gives the protein CASSEWEAEQYF.

The chain carries TRBV4-1 and TRBJ1-1, with D unresolved. Trimming took off 0 bases at V and 6 bases at J, with 11 bases between the two ends. CDR3 length: 14 amino acids. Germline V gene data show CDR1 as MGHRA and CDR2 as YSYEKL. The CDR3 loop is CASSQEVSSAEAFF. CDR3 sequence (DNA): TGCGCCAGCAGCCAAGAGGTCTCGAGCGCTGAAGCTTTCTTT.

The V gene is TRBV27, the J gene TRBJ2-3, with 9 bases fitting TRBD2. CDR1 and CDR2 (germline): MNHEY, SMNVEV (reference sequence). The ends lost 5 bases at V and 1 base at J; junction bases unmatched: 4. This CDR3 has 15 amino acids. The CDR3 protein is CASSHSGSRTDTQYF. Written as DNA, the CDR3 is TGTGCCAGCAGTCATAGCGGGAGTCGCACAGATACGCAGTATTTT.

CDR3 protein: CASSPRGANEQYV. The CDR3 DNA is TGTGCCAGCAGCCCGCGGGGCGCAAACGAGCAGTACGTC. The chain recombines TRBV14 with TRBJ2-7; weak D call: TRBD2 (6 bases). CDR1 and CDR2 from the germline V gene are SGHDN and FVKESK. The length of the CDR3 is 13 residues. Trimming stripped 4 bases from V and 5 bases from J, with 12 bases between.

V gene TRBV9 combines with J gene TRBJ2-3; D unclear. Germline V CDR1 and CDR2: SGDLS, YYNGEE. The V end lost 4 bases, the J end lost 4 bases, and 16 bases lay between the germline ends. The CDR3 is 15 amino acids. Here the CDR3 reads CASSPTGRPADTQYF. CDR3 DNA sequence: TGTGCCAGCAGCCCGACGGGCAGGCCCGCAGATACGCAGTATTTT.